The 26 T cell receptor beta chains presented below share a single source sample, sequenced in a study of neurological immune-mediated disorders. TCRdb independently ran MiXCR on the 5' RACE reads; one entry per CDR3 protein. The top ten clones hold around 4.3% of a sample with around 71,000 distinct CDR3 sequences, 12% to 15% of them seen once. The time point: longitudinal time-point 1 (baseline). The specimen sequenced was PBMCs. These receptors were collected from a female donor with HTLV-1-associated myelopathy (HAM/TSP).

Comments on this clonotype: A much larger clone differs from this one at a single base, so this may be a read error. V and J are TRBV7-2 and TRBJ1-1, with D maybe TRBD1 (5 bases). The CDR3 consists of 14 residues. Germline assignment: CDR1 SGHTA and CDR2 FQGNSA. The CDR3 DNA follows: TGTGCCAACAGCCGGGGCGGGGGGAACACTGAAGCTTTCTTT. Translation: CANSRGGGNTEAFF.

This clonotype appeared many times. The junction departs from germline at one end; a sequencing error may be responsible. This rearrangement joins TRBV27 to TRBJ1-1, with D tentatively TRBD1 (5 bases). The CDR3 has 14 amino acids. Germline V gene lookup returns CDR1 MNHEY and CDR2 SMNVEV (reference sequence). CDR3 DNA: TGTGCCAGCAGTGTATCGCAGGGTGCCACTGAAGCTTTCTTT. As protein: CASSVSQGATEAFF.

This clonotype was observed many times. The genes are TRBV6-5 and TRBJ2-7, with D tentatively TRBD1 or TRBD2 (6 bases each). This CDR3 is built from 14 residues. V was trimmed by 2 bases and J by 3 bases, leaving 11 bases between them. The germline V gene encodes CDR1 MNHEY and CDR2 SVGAGI. The CDR3 region has the DNA TGTGCCAGCAGTTACGGGGGCGGGATCTACGAGCAGTACTTC. This encodes CASSYGGGIYEQYF.

This clonotype has just one count. A read error may explain this, as a much larger clone is one base away. Likely a read error: the CDR3 ends without its conserved phenylalanine or tryptophan. The chain couples TRBV6-5 to TRBJ2-5; 7 nucleotides align to TRBD2. V shed 2 bases and J 4 bases; nucleotides not matched to a gene: 4. CDR3 length equals 14 residues. Germline CDR1 MNHEY, CDR2 SVGAGI. Written as DNA, the CDR3 is TGTGCCAGCAGTTACGTGGGGGAGGGAGAGACCCAGTACTTA. Its translation: CASSYVGEGETQYL.

This clonotype was counted at least ten times. V is TRBV20-1 and J is TRBJ2-1; tentatively, D is TRBD1 or TRBD2 (5 bases each). Trimming left V 7 bases short and J 6 bases short, with 25 bases between. The CDR3 extends over 16 amino acids. The V gene's germline CDR1 is DFQATT and CDR2 SNEGSKA (reference sequence). CDR3 in amino acids: CSVPGTALSGINEQFF. The CDR3 bases are TGCAGTGTCCCCGGGACGGCACTTTCAGGGATCAATGAGCAGTTCTTC.

This clonotype was detected ten times or more. The gene calls are TRBV20-1 and TRBJ2-4, with TRBD2 matching 8 bases. Germline lookup yields CDR1 DFQATT and CDR2 SNEGSKA (reference sequence). The CDR3 sequence is 15 residues long. V lost 6 bases, J lost 6 bases, and 13 bases stayed unmatched. For the CDR3, the DNA is TGCAGTGCCAACCGAGGCGGGGGGTCGGGAAACATTCAGTACTTC. Its translation is CSANRGGGSGNIQYF.

With respect to this clonotype: This may come from a read error, since a much larger clone is one base off. The J gene is TRBJ1-4, the V gene TRBV5-6; TRBD1 is a possible D gene (6 bases). This CDR3 is built from 16 residues. Per the germline V gene, CDR1 is SGHDT and CDR2 is YYEEEE. For the CDR3, the DNA is TGTGCCACCAGCTTGGTCGACAGGCAAGTCGGTGAAAAACTGTTTTTT. This encodes CATSLVDRQVGEKLFF. Supplemented by reference TRBV5-6 and TRBJ1-4, the full variable domain reads DAGVTQSPTHLIKTRGQQVTLRCSPKSGHDTVSWYQQALGQGPQFIFQYYEEEERQRGNFPDRFSGHQFPNYSSELNVNALLLGDSALYLCATSLVDRQVGEKLFFGSGTQLSVL.

The table lists this clonotype with many counts. This rearrangement joins TRBV20-1 to TRBJ1-1; D is undetermined. CDR3 length: 13 amino acids. The germline CDR1 and CDR2 sequences are DFQATT and SNEGSKA (reference sequence). Trimming pared 3 bases from V and 2 bases from J, leaving 10 bases between. CDR3 bases: TGCAGTGCTAGCCTCAGCCTCAACACTGAAGCTTTCTTT. Amino acids: CSASLSLNTEAFF.

Ten or more counts support this clonotype. V and J are TRBV15 and TRBJ2-3, with 10 bases that match TRBD2. In germline, CDR1 is LNHNV, CDR2 YYDKDF (reference sequence). The V and J ends lost 0 bases and 2 bases, in that order; junction bases with no gene match: 8. This CDR3 is 18 amino acids long. The CDR3 sequence is CATSRDLGLAGATDTQYF. CDR3 DNA: TGTGCCACCAGCAGAGATCTGGGGCTAGCGGGGGCCACAGATACGCAGTATTTT.

This clonotype was picked up many times. The rearrangement joins TRBV7-3 to TRBJ1-1; 9 bases map to TRBD1. The trim removed 6 bases at V and 5 bases at J, leaving 10 bases unmatched. Germline V gene data show CDR1 as SGHTA and CDR2 as FQGTGA. This CDR3 has 15 residues. The CDR3 reads CASRSPGQGRTEAFF. The CDR3 DNA reads as TGTGCCAGCAGATCTCCGGGACAGGGAAGGACTGAAGCTTTCTTT. Full variable domain (remainder filled in from reference TRBV7-3 and TRBJ1-1): GAGVSQTPSNKVTEKGKYVELRCDPISGHTALYWYRQSLGQGPEFLIYFQGTGAADDSGLPNDRFFAVRPEGSVSTLKIQRTERGDSAVYLCASRSPGQGRTEAFFGQGTRLTVV.

This clonotype has more than one count but fewer than ten. The rearrangement links TRBV3-1 to TRBJ2-3; D is possibly TRBD2 (5 bases). CDR3 length equals 14 residues. V lost 4 bases and J lost 1, with 9 bases in between. Germline CDR1 is LGHDT and CDR2 is YNNKEL (reference sequence). CDR3 sequence: CASSPEGGTDTQYF. CDR3 in DNA: TGTGCCAGCAGCCCCGAGGGAGGCACAGATACGCAGTATTTT.

A word on this clonotype: A clone one base away is much larger, so this may be a read error. The chain uses TRBV28 and TRBJ1-2; no clear D. The ends were cut back, 4 bases at V and 4 bases at J, with 16 bases in the middle. Germline V gives CDR1 MDHEN, CDR2 SYDVKM. The CDR3 is 15 amino acids. CDR3 DNA: TGTGCCAGCAGTTCTTTTTCTAACTCTCGCTATGGCTACACCTTC. This codes for CASSSFSNSRYGYTF.

The genes are TRBV25-1 and TRBJ1-2; a weak D match, TRBD1 (6 bases). The CDR3 contains 15 residues. Trimming cost V 7 bases and J 4 bases, with 19 bases left between them. In germline, CDR1 is MGHDK, CDR2 SYGVNS. CDR3 sequence reads: CASNGTGSVLYGYTF. CDR3 coding DNA: TGTGCCAGCAACGGAACAGGGTCGGTTCTCTATGGCTACACCTTC.

With respect to this clonotype: A much larger clonotype is one base distant, so this may be a read error. The rearrangement joins TRBV12-3 or TRBV12-4 to TRBJ2-7; 7 bases align to TRBD1. The CDR3 is 14 amino acids. V was clipped by 6 bases and J by 3 bases; unmatched bases: 8. CDR3 nucleotides: TGTGCCAGCAGATCCGGGACAGAGTACTACGAGCAGTACTTC. Amino acid sequence: CASRSGTEYYEQYF.

This clonotype was seen ten or more times. The CDR3 sequence is CASSGRGFVEFF. CDR3 DNA sequence: TGTGCCAGCAGTGGTAGGGGGTTCGTGGAGTTCTTC. The chain links TRBV28 to TRBJ2-1, with a tentative D call TRBD1 (6 bases). The CDR3 runs 12 residues. Trimming shortened V by 5 bases and J by 14 bases, and 16 bases separated the two germline ends. Germline assignment: CDR1 MDHEN and CDR2 SYDVKM.

This clonotype was counted many times. The genes are TRBV7-2 and TRBJ1-6, with D perhaps matching TRBD1 (5 bases). V gave up 3 bases and J gave up 1 base, with 7 bases separating them. The germline V gene has CDR1 SGHTA and CDR2 FQGNSA. The CDR3 loop spans 15 amino acids. The CDR3 nucleotides read TGTGCCAGCAGCTTGCAGGGTTCCTATAATTCACCCCTCCACTTT. Protein: CASSLQGSYNSPLHF.

This clonotype was seen many times. The chain links TRBV5-1 to TRBJ2-7, with 9 positions matching TRBD1. CDR3 length: 18 residues. Germline CDR1 reads SGHRS; CDR2 reads YFSETQ. V dropped 2 bases and J dropped 5; count of bases not matched to a gene: 17. Here the CDR3 reads CASSFFTGAGTGTDEQYF. Written as DNA, the CDR3 is TGCGCCAGCAGCTTCTTTACCGGAGCCGGGACAGGGACCGACGAGCAGTACTTC. Based on the CDR3 plus reference TRBV5-1 and TRBJ2-7, the full variable domain is KAGVTQTPRYLIKTRGQQVTLSCSPISGHRSVSWYQQTPGQGLQFLFEYFSETQRNKGNFPGRFSGRQFSNSRSEMNVSTLELGDSALYLCASSFFTGAGTGTDEQYFGPGTRLTVT.

This clonotype was seen a few times. V is TRBV12-3 or TRBV12-4 and J is TRBJ1-2; 9 bases line up with TRBD1. With V trimmed by 5 bases and J by 8 bases, 12 bases remained unmatched. The CDR3 runs 15 residues. The CDR3 nucleotides read TGTGCCAGCAGTAAGCCGGGACAGGGAGCTCGGGGCTACACCTTC. It specifies CASSKPGQGARGYTF.

At least ten counts were recorded for this clonotype. The V gene is TRBV4-2, the J gene TRBJ1-6; no definite D call. This CDR3 region has 13 residues. Germline V gene lookup returns CDR1 LGHNA and CDR2 YNFKEQ. Trimming cost V 0 bases and J 9 bases, with 6 bases left between them. This CDR3 reads CASSQEPTSPLHF. Here the CDR3 DNA reads TGTGCCAGCAGCCAAGAGCCGACTTCACCCCTCCACTTT.

In this sample, this clonotype is medium-sized. The J gene is TRBJ1-5, the V gene TRBV7-8; no clear D. Trimming pared 1 base from V and 1 base from J, leaving 5 bases between. The CDR3 extends over 14 amino acids. CDR1 SGHVS and CDR2 FQNEAQ come from the germline V gene. This CDR3 reads CASSLGLSNQPQHF. As DNA, the CDR3 is TGTGCCAGCAGCTTAGGGTTGAGCAATCAGCCCCAGCATTTT.

There are many counts of this clonotype. V gene TRBV10-3 combines with J gene TRBJ2-3; D gene unclear. There are 14 residues in the CDR3. Trimming took off 2 bases at V and 0 bases at J, with 6 bases between the two ends. From germline, CDR1 is ENHRY and CDR2 SYGVKD. CDR3 residues: CAISENGSTDTQYF. The CDR3 nucleotides are TGTGCCATCAGTGAGAACGGAAGCACAGATACGCAGTATTTT.

This clonotype was counted ten times or more. The chain couples TRBV28 to TRBJ1-2, with 8 bases lining up with TRBD1. After removal of 6 bases from V and 4 bases from J, the junction contained 10 bases not matched to a gene. CDR1 MDHEN and CDR2 SYDVKM come from the germline V gene. The CDR3 is made up of 15 amino acids. The CDR3 sequence is CASSFTGGYPYGYTF. The CDR3 DNA follows: TGTGCCAGCAGCTTTACAGGGGGATACCCCTATGGCTACACCTTC.

This clonotype was picked up many times. This sequence joins TRBV28 and TRBJ1-3, with TRBD1 matching 8 bases. The CDR3 is 15 residues long. The V gene end was trimmed by 4 bases and the J gene end by 8 bases; junction bases not matched to a gene: 10. Germline assignment: CDR1 MDHEN and CDR2 SYDVKM. The DNA for the CDR3 is TGTGCCAGCAGTTACCCGACAGGGGTAAAGGACACCATATATTTT. Translation: CASSYPTGVKDTIYF.

This clonotype was recorded a few times. This chain links TRBV5-6 with TRBJ2-3; D unclear. V was cut by 2 bases and J by 0 bases, with 10 bases left in between. The germline V gene has CDR1 SGHDT and CDR2 YYEEEE. This CDR3 contains 15 residues. This CDR3 reads CASSFVASSTDTQYF. Written as DNA, the CDR3 is TGTGCCAGCAGCTTTGTGGCGTCCAGCACAGATACGCAGTATTTT.

This clonotype was picked up many times. The DNA for the CDR3 is TGCAGCGCTACAGAAGAGACCCAGTACTTC. Translating it yields CSATEETQYF. V usage is TRBV29-1 and J usage is TRBJ2-5; D is ambiguous. Between the trimmed V and J ends, which lost 7 bases and 3 bases, there was a span of 6 bases. This CDR3 has 10 residues. Germline V gene sequence: CDR1 SQVTM, CDR2 ANQGSEA.

The chain recombines TRBV18 with TRBJ2-7, with D hard to call. There are 13 residues in the CDR3. V was trimmed by 0 bases and J by 6 bases, leaving 9 bases between them. Germline V gene data show CDR1 as KGHSH and CDR2 as LQKENI. Here the CDR3 DNA reads TGTGCCAGCTCACCACCTAATGGCGCCGAGCAGTACTTC. Residues: CASSPPNGAEQYF.